This T cell receptor beta chain was sequenced for a study of T-cell memory formation after mild COVID-19 (dated by TCRdb to the early 2020s). General notes on the study: TCR sequence clusters from the two donors were largely donor specific. Two young, previously healthy adult volunteers made up the cohort, one male and one female. In two donors, T-cell clones that expanded and contracted after mild COVID-19 were followed by sequencing TCRalpha and TCRbeta repertoires longitudinally.

Results the study describes overall, beyond this receptor: The second-wave clones that peaked on day 37 were not confirmed to be SARS-CoV-2 specific. Contracting CD4+ clones turned up mainly in the CM and EM memory subsets, whereas EMRA was where CD8+ clones were enriched. Only a couple of mild cases were covered by the study, and larger cohorts that include severe cases with pre-infection samples were considered necessary. Clones contracting from day 15 to 85 had balanced CD4/CD8 phenotypes, while a second wave expanding from day 15 to 37 was biased towards CD4+. Some responding clones were detected in pre-infection memory, suggesting pre-existing cross-reactive memory T cells joined the SARS-CoV-2 response.

TCRdb lists the instrument as Illumina NovaSeq 6000. TCRalpha and TCRbeta cDNA libraries were built by 5'RACE with constant-segment primers, adding sample barcodes and unique molecular identifiers. Trizol reagent was used to extract RNA from every sample. Libraries were amplified in two PCR steps, with a second sample barcode and Illumina TruSeq adapters added in the second step. Sequencing of the libraries was done on an Illumina NovaSeq, producing 2 x 150 bp paired-end reads. Under the source paper's analysis protocol: Demultiplexing of reads and collapsing into UMI-guided consensus sequences were performed with migec v1.2.7. Using mixcr v2.1.11, UMI consensuses were aligned to TRA and TRB V and J templates and then assembled into clonotypes. Expanded or contracted clonotypes were those called significant by both edgeR and NoisET, with noise models trained on biological replicates. For edgeR calls, a false discovery rate-adjusted p below 0.01 and a log2 fold-change threshold of 1 were applied. As an exploratory analysis of dynamics, PCA with hierarchical clustering was applied to max-normalized trajectories of the 1000 most abundant clonotypes. Each responding clone was given a CD4 or CD8 phenotype based on the CD4+ and CD8+ repertoires, which had been sequenced separately. TCRdb reran the public reads through fastp at Q25 and MiXCR, keeping productive beta chains. Entries that share a CDR3 protein sequence are merged under the most common genes and DNA. For this entry, the V and J calls and clone size follow TCRdb and not the study's own pipeline. The sample table shows 300,000 to 400,000 distinct CDR3 sequences, and 15% are seen once. The ten largest clones capture approximately 20% of the sample.

The germline V gene encodes CDR1 SGHRS and CDR2 YFSETQ. The CDR3 goes from the cysteine to the phenylalanine over 14 residues. The CDR3 DNA has 42 bases and is translated from base 1. The junction shows trimming of 2 bases on V and 4 bases on J, plus 12 bases between the germline ends. Concerning this clonotype: This clone's antigen is unknown. Base-call qualities are not available, and no considerably larger clone is one nucleotide away.

Ficoll-Paque density gradient centrifugation was used to isolate PBMCs. Material for sequencing was PBMCs or a T cell subset sorted from them (not recorded which). The clonotype was recovered from a young man who had mild COVID-19 (a few samples of this study predate the infection). The sample titles of this study are shuffled in the database, so cell type and time point are left out; the donor was told from shared clones. The rearrangement joined TRBV5-1 to TRBJ1-1; perhaps TRBD1 is the D gene, with 6 bases matching. CDR3 loop: CASSFEGGGTEAFF. The DNA sequence is TGCGCCAGCAGCTTCGAGGGGGGAGGCACTGAAGCTTTCTTT.